This TCR beta chain was sequenced during a study of technical replicates of blood from a few donors. TCRdb's table, derived via immunoSEQ multiplex PCR, lists solely in-frame clones and lacks some. The sample shows 65,000 to 95,000 clones, approximately 97% of them seen only once. This clone was seen just once. CDR3 length: 15 amino acids. Germline loops: CDR1 LNHDA, CDR2 SQIVND (reference sequence). V lost 5 bases, J lost 2 bases, and 16 bases lay in between. This sequence joins TRBV19 and TRBJ2-7; D is uncertain. The material sequenced was T cells isolated from PBMCs. This receptor was obtained from a human donor in good health. CDR3 nucleotides: TGTGCCAGTAGTTCTCGCCGTGAAGCCACCTACGAGCAGTACTTC. This sequence encodes CASSSRREATYEQYF.